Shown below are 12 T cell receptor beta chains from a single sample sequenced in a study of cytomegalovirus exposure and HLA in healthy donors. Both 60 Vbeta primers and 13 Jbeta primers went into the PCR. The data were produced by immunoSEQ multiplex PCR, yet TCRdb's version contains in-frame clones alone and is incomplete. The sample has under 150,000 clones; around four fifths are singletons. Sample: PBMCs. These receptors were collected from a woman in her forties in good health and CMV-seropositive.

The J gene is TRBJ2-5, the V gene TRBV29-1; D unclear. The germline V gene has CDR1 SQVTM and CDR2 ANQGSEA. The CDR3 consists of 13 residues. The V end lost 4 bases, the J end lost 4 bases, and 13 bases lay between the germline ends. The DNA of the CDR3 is TGCAGCGTTGGGCCGTCCGAGCGAGAGACCCAGTACTTC. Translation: CSVGPSERETQYF.

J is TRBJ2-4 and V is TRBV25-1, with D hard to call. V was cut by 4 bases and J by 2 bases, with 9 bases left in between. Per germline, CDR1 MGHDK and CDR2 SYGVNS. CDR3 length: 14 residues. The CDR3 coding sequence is TGTGCCAGCAGTGCGGCGGTCTCCAAAAACATTCAGTACTTC. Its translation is CASSAAVSKNIQYF.

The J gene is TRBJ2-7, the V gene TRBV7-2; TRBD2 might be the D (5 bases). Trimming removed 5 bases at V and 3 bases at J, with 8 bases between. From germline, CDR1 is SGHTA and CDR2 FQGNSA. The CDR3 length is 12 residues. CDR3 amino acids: CASSRGDYEQYF. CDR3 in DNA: TGTGCCAGCAGCCGGGGTGACTACGAGCAGTACTTC.

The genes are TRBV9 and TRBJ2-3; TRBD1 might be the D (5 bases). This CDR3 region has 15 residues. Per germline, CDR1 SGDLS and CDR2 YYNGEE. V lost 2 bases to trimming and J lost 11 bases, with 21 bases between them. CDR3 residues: CASSVLVLGEERQYF. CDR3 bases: TGTGCCAGCAGCGTTTTAGTTTTAGGGGAAGAAAGGCAGTATTTT.

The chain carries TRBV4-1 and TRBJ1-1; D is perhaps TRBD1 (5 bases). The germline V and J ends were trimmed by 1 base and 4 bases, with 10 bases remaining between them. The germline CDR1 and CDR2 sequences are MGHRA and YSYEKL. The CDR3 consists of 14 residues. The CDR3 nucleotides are TGCGCCAGCAGCCAAGGGACATTTATCACTGAAGCTTTCTTT. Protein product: CASSQGTFITEAFF.

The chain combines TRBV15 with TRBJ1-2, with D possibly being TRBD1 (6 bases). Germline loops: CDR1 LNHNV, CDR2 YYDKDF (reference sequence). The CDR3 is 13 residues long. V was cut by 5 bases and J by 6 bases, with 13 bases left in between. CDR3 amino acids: CATSRRTADGYTF. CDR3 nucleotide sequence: TGTGCCACCAGCCGCCGGACAGCGGATGGCTACACCTTC.

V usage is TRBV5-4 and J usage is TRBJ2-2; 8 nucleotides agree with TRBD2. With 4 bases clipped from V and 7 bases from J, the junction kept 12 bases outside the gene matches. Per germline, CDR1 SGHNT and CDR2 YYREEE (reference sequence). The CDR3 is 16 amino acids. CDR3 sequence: CASSRTGGGRVGELFF. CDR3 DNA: TGTGCCAGCAGCCGGACCGGGGGGGGAAGGGTCGGGGAGCTGTTTTTT.

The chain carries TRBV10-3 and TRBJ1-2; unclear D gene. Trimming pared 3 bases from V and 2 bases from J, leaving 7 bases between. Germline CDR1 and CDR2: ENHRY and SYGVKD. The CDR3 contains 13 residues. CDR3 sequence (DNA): TGTGCCATCAGTGAATACAAAAACTATGGCTACACCTTC. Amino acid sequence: CAISEYKNYGYTF.

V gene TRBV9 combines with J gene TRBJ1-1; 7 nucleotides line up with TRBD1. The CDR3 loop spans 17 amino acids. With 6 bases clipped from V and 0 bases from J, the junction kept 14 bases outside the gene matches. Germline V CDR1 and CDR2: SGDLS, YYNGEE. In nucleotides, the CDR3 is TGTGCCAGCACCGATTGGCAGGGGGGATCGATGAACACTGAAGCTTTCTTT. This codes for CASTDWQGGSMNTEAFF.

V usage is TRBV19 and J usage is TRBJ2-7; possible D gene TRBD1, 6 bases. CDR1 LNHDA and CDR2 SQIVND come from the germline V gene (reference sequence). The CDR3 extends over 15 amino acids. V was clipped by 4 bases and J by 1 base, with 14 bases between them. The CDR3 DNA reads TGTGCCAGTAGTAACGTCAGGGGTAGTTCCTACGAGCAGTACTTC. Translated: CASSNVRGSSYEQYF.

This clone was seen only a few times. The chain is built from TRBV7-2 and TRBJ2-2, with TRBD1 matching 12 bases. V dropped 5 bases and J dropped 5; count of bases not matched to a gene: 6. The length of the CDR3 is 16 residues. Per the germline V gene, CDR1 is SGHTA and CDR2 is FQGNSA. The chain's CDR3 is CASSVGTGGWTGELFF. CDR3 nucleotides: TGTGCCAGCAGCGTAGGGACAGGGGGCTGGACCGGGGAGCTGTTTTTT.

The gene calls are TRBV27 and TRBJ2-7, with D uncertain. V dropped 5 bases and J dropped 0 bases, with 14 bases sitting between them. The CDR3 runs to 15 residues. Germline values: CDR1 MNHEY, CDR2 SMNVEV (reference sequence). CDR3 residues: CASSPRGALSYEQYF. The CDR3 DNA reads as TGTGCCAGCAGTCCGCGCGGAGCCCTCTCCTACGAGCAGTACTTC.